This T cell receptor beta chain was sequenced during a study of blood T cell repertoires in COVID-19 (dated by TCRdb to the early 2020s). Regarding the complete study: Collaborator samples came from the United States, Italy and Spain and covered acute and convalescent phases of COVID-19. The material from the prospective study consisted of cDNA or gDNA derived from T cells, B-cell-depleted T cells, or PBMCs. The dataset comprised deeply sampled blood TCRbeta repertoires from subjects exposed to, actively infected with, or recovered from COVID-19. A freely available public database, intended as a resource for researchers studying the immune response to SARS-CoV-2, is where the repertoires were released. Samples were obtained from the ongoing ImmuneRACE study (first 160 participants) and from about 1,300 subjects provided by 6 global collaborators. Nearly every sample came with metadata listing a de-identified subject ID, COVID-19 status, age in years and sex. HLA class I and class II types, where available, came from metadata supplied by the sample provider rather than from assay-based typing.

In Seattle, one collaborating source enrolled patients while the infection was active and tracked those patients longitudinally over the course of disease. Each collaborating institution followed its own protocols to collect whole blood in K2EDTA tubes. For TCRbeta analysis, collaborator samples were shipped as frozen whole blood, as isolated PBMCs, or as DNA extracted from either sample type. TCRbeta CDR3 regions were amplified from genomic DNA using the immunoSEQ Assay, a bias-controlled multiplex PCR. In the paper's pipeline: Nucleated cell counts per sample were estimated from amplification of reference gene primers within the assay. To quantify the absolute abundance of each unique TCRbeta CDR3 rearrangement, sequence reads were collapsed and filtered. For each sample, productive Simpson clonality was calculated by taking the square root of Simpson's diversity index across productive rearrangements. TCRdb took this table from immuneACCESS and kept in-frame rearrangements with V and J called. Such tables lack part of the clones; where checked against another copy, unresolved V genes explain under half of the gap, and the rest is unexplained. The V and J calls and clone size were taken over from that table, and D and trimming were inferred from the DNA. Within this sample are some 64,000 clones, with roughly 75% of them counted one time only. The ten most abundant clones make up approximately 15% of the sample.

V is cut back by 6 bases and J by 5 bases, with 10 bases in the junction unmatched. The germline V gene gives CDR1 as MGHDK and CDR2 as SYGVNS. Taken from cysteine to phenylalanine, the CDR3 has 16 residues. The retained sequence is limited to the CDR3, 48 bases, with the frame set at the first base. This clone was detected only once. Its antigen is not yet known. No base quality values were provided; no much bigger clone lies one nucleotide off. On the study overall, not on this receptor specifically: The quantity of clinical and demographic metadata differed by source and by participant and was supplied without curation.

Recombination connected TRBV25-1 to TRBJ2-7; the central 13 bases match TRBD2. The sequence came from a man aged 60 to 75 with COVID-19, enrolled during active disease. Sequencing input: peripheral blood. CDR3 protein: CASSSRTSGSRNEQYF. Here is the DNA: TGTGCCAGCAGCTCTCGGACTAGCGGGAGTCGGAACGAGCAGTACTTC.